This T cell receptor (beta chain) was identified during a study of regulatory T cells in long-lasting Graves disease. The sample's time point: persistent/refractory GD, antithyroid drugs over 5 years with positive TRAb. From RNA extracted from PBMCs, the TCR library was made. Each patient gave around 10 milliliters of EDTA-anticoagulated peripheral blood. Building of the TCR beta libraries involved iRepertoire HTBI primers and Arm-PCR of CDR3 regions. One entry per CDR3 protein results from TCRdb running MiXCR on the multiplex PCR reads. The repertoire holds hundreds of thousands of distinct CDR3 sequences, with 30% as singletons. The study, taken as a whole, reports: Persistent Graves' cases showed lower TCR diversity than newly diagnosed cases.

This clonotype was observed a few times. Its specificity is unknown. Material: peripheral blood mononuclear cells (PBMCs), obtained when the disease was refractory, from a patient treated with antithyroid drugs. This clonotype was sampled from a female donor with Graves disease.

Here the CDR3 reads CASSLTGQGQSPLHF. The CDR3 DNA reads as TGTGCCAGCAGCTTAACGGGACAGGGCCAATCACCCCTCCACTTT. The chain uses TRBV7-3 and TRBJ1-6, with TRBD1 identical over 9 bases. CDR1 SGHTA and CDR2 FQGTGA come from the germline V gene. The V segment lost 0 bases and the J segment 10 bases; nucleotides outside the gene matches: 4. This CDR3 contains 15 residues.